A single sample gave rise to the 13 T cell receptor beta chains below, sequenced in a study of PD-L1 blockade in urothelial cancer. Time point meaning: peripheral blood 6 weeks after treatment start. Generated by immunoSEQ multiplex PCR, the TCRdb table keeps only in-frame clones and is missing some. The sample lists 30,000 or so clones; about 89% were seen once. Specimen: PBMCs, collected around atezolizumab (anti-PD-L1) treatment. These receptors all stem from an elderly man with urothelial cancer.

This chain connects TRBV18 to TRBJ1-1, with D maybe TRBD1 (5 bases). Per the germline V gene, CDR1 is KGHSH and CDR2 is LQKENI. The V gene lost 6 bases and the J gene lost 5 bases, with 16 bases spanning the gap. This CDR3 spans 14 amino acids. CDR3 sequence reads: CASSLGQGGTEAFF. The DNA of the CDR3 is TGTGCCAGCTCGCTGGGGCAGGGTGGAACTGAAGCTTTCTTT. The full variable domain, rest sourced from reference TRBV18 and TRBJ1-1, is NAGVMQNPRHLVRRRGQEARLRCSPMKGHSHVYWYRQLPEEGLKFMVYLQKENIIDESGMPKERFSAEFPKEGPSILRIQQVVRGDSAAYFCASSLGQGGTEAFFGQGTRLTVV.

V usage is TRBV5-1 and J usage is TRBJ2-4; TRBD1 agrees at 9 bases. CDR1 is SGHRS and CDR2 is YFSETQ in the germline V gene. CDR3 length equals 15 residues. Unmatched junction bases numbered 5, after V lost 0 bases and J lost 7 bases. The DNA of the CDR3 is TGCGCCAGCAGCTTGGAATTTACAGGGGGCAACATTCAGTACTTC. Translating gives CASSLEFTGGNIQYF. The variable domain in full, with the rest retrieved from reference TRBV5-1 and TRBJ2-4, is KAGVTQTPRYLIKTRGQQVTLSCSPISGHRSVSWYQQTPGQGLQFLFEYFSETQRNKGNFPGRFSGRQFSNSRSEMNVSTLELGDSALYLCASSLEFTGGNIQYFGAGTRLSVL.

The chain uses TRBV19 and TRBJ2-1; TRBD2 is a possible D gene (5 bases). The germline V and J ends were trimmed by 0 bases and 3 bases, with 12 bases remaining between them. CDR1 is LNHDA, CDR2 SQIVND, per germline (reference sequence). The CDR3 has 16 amino acids. DNA of the CDR3: TGTGCCAGTAGTATAGATCTACAGCGGAGCTACAATGAGCAGTTCTTC. Residues: CASSIDLQRSYNEQFF.

This chain links TRBV9 with TRBJ2-5; a weak D match, TRBD2 (6 bases). The CDR3 totals 14 residues. CDR1 is SGDLS, CDR2 YYNGEE, per germline. Between the trimmed V and J ends, which lost 3 bases and 2 bases, there was a span of 11 bases. In DNA form, the CDR3 reads TGTGCCAGCAGCGCCCTGGGACTTCAAGAGACCCAGTACTTC. Translating it yields CASSALGLQETQYF.

This clone is a singleton in its sample. The gene calls are TRBV21-1 and TRBJ1-5. TRBV21-1 is deemed a pseudogene. The CDR3 extends over 12 amino acids. The CDR3 nucleotides read TGTGCCAGCAGCGCCCCTCGGCAGCCCCAGCATTTT. Translating it yields CASSAPRQPQHF.

This clone was counted a single time. The rearrangement joins TRBV10-3 to TRBJ1-3, with 7 bases matching TRBD1. Germline V gives CDR1 ENHRY, CDR2 SYGVKD. The CDR3 is 14 amino acids. V was clipped by 4 bases and J by 0 bases; unmatched bases: 0. DNA of the CDR3: TGTGCCATCAGTGGACAGGGCTCTGGAAACACCATATATTTT. Amino acid sequence: CAISGQGSGNTIYF.

A single count supports this clone. The CDR3 reads CASRLQGEVIQYF. DNA of the CDR3: TGTGCCAGCAGACTACAGGGGGAGGTCATTCAGTACTTC. The rearrangement uses TRBV28 and TRBJ2-4, with 8 positions matching TRBD1. This CDR3 contains 13 residues. With 6 bases clipped from V and 9 bases from J, the junction kept 7 bases outside the gene matches. Germline V gives CDR1 MDHEN, CDR2 SYDVKM.

The rearrangement uses TRBV19 and TRBJ2-1; TRBD2 aligns across 8 bases. CDR1 and CDR2 from the germline V gene are LNHDA and SQIVND (reference sequence). Trimming cost V 7 bases and J 6 bases; bases outside gene matches: 14. CDR3 length equals 16 residues. CDR3 nucleotides: TGTGCCAGTACTCGGGGGGGGGCCCCGGGCCCCAATGAGCAGTTCTTC. It yields the protein CASTRGGAPGPNEQFF.

This clone was recorded a few times. The chain employs TRBV5-1 and TRBJ2-2; 13 nucleotides match TRBD2. The CDR3 is 15 residues long. The V and J ends lost 7 bases and 1 base, in that order; junction bases with no gene match: 1. Germline V CDR1 and CDR2: SGHRS, YFSETQ. CDR3 protein: CASRLAGGNTGELFF. The CDR3 DNA reads TGCGCCAGCCGACTAGCGGGAGGGAACACCGGGGAGCTGTTTTTT.

The V and J genes are TRBV30 and TRBJ2-3; 10 bases fit TRBD2. The J segment lost 7 bases and the V segment lost 4 bases, leaving 8 bases of the junction unmatched. The CDR3 length is 14 residues. CDR1 is GTSNPN, CDR2 SVGIG, per germline (reference sequence). CDR3 coding DNA: TGTGCCTGGAACAGCGGGAGGGCCCGACATACGCAGTATTTT. Its translation is CAWNSGRARHTQYF.

V is TRBV4-1 and J is TRBJ1-5; possible D gene TRBD1, 5 bases. Germline values: CDR1 MGHRA, CDR2 YSYEKL. V was trimmed by 1 base and J by 6 bases, leaving 13 bases between them. This CDR3 spans 15 amino acids. Written as DNA, the CDR3 is TGCGCCAGCAGCCAAGTTCGGGGGGGAACTCAGCCCCAGCATTTT. It yields the protein CASSQVRGGTQPQHF.

The gene calls are TRBV11-3 and TRBJ2-1; 12 nucleotides align to TRBD2. J was trimmed by 4 bases and V by 2 bases; bases with no gene match: 3. Germline CDR1 reads SGHNT; CDR2 reads YENEEA. The CDR3 has 16 residues. CDR3: CASSLLAGGLYNEQFF. CDR3 in DNA: TGTGCCAGCAGCTTACTAGCGGGAGGGCTTTACAATGAGCAGTTCTTC.

This chain joins TRBV7-9 and TRBJ1-4, with 7 bases lining up with TRBD1. The germline gives CDR1 SEHNR, CDR2 FQNEAQ (reference sequence). The CDR3 contains 19 residues. V was clipped by 1 base and J by 8 bases; unmatched bases: 19. This CDR3 reads CASSLGWSGQFKGEEKLFF. CDR3 DNA sequence: TGTGCCAGCAGCTTAGGGTGGTCGGGACAGTTTAAGGGCGAGGAAAAACTGTTTTTT.